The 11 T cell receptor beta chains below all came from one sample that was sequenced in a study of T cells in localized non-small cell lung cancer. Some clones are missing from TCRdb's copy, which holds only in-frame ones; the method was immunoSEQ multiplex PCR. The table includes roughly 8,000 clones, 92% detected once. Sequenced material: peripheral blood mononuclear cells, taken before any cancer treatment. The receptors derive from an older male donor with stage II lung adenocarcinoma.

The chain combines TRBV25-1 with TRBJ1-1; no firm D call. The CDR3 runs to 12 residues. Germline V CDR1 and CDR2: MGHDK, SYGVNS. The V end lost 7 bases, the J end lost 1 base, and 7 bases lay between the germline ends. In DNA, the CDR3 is TGTGCCAGCACGTGGGGGAACACTGAAGCTTTCTTT. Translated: CASTWGNTEAFF.

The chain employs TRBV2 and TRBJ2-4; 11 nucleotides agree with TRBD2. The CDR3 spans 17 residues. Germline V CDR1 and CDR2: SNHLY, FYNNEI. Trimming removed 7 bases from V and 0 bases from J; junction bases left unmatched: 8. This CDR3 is CASKGLAGGVAKNIQYF. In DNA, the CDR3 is TGTGCCAGCAAAGGGCTAGCGGGGGGAGTAGCCAAAAACATTCAGTACTTC.

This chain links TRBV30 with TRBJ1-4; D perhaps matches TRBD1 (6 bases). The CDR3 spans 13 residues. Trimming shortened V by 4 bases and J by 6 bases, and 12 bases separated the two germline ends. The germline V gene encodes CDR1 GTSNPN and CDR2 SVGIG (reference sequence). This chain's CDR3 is CAWKGERHEKLFF. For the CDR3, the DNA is TGTGCCTGGAAGGGGGAAAGGCATGAAAAACTGTTTTTT. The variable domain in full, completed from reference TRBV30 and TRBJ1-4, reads SQTIHQWPATLVQPVGSPLSLECTVEGTSNPNLYWYRQAAGRGLQLLFYSVGIGQISSEVPQNLSASRPQDRQFILSSKKLLLSDSGFYLCAWKGERHEKLFFGSGTQLSVL.

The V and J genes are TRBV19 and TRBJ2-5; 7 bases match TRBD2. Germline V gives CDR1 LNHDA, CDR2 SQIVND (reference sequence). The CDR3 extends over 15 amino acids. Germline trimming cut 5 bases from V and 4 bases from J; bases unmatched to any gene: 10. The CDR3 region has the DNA TGTGCCAGTAGTGGTGGTCGAGCGGGGAGAGAGACCCAGTACTTC. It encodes CASSGGRAGRETQYF.

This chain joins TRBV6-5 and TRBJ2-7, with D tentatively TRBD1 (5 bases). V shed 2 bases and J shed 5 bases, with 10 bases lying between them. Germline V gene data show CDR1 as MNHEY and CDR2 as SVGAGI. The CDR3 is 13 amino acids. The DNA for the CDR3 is TGTGCCAGCAGTTACAGGGGAAAGGACGAGCAGTACTTC. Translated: CASSYRGKDEQYF.

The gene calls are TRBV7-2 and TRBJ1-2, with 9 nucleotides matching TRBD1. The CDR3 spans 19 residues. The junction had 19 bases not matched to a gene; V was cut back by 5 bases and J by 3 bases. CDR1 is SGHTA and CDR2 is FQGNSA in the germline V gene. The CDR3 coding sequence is TGTGCCAGCAGCGTCAGGACAGGGGCCCCTCCATCACCCGACTATGGCTACACCTTC. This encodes CASSVRTGAPPSPDYGYTF.

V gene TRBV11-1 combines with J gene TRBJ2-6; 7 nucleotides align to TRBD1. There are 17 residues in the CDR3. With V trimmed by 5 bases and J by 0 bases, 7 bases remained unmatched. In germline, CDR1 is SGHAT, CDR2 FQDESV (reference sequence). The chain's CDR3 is CASSPWTGASGANVLTF. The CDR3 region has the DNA TGTGCCAGCAGCCCATGGACAGGCGCCTCTGGGGCCAACGTCCTGACTTTC.

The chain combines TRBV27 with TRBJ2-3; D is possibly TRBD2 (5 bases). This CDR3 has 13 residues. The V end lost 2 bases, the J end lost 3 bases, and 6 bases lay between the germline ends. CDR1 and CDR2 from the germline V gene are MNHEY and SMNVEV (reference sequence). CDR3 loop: CASSLEGTDTQYF. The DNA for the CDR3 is TGTGCCAGCAGTTTAGAGGGAACAGATACGCAGTATTTT.

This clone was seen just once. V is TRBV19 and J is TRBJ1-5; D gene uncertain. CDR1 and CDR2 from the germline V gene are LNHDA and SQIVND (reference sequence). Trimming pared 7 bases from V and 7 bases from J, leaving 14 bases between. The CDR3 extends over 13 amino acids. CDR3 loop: CASNSNVGQPQHF. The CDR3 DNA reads TGTGCCAGTAATTCGAATGTCGGACAGCCCCAGCATTTT.

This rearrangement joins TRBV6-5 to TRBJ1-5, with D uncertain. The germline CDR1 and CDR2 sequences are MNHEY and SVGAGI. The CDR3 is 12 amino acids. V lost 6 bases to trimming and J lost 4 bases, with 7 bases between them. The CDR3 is CASRTGNQPQHF. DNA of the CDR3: TGTGCCAGCAGGACGGGGAATCAGCCCCAGCATTTT.

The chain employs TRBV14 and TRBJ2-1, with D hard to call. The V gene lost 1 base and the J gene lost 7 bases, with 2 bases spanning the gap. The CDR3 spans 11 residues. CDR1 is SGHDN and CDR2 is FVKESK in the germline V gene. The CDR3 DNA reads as TGTGCCAGCAGCCAAGTAAATGAGCAGTTCTTC. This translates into CASSQVNEQFF. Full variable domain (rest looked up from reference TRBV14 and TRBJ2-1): EAGVTQFPSHSVIEKGQTVTLRCDPISGHDNLYWYRRVMGKEIKFLLHFVKESKQDESGMPNNRFLAERTGGTYSTLKVQPAELEDSGVYFCASSQVNEQFFGPGTRLTVL.